This T cell receptor beta chain was sequenced for a study of T cells in Graves' hyperthyroidism and ophthalmopathy. Study-level findings and limits: Stable hyperthyroidism and ophthalmopathy were separated using 13 V-J signatures. For ophthalmopathy, model prediction preceded onset by a median roughly 6.3 months.

RNA transcripts gave rise to amplified TCR beta CDR3 regions. The HTBI primer set drove a first-round RT-PCR of the TCR CDR3. MiXCR was run by TCRdb on the multiplex PCR reads, yielding one entry per CDR3 protein. The table lists under 700,000 distinct CDR3 sequences, 16% of them singletons, with approximately 20% in the top ten. The hyperthyroidism patients had all been newly diagnosed, and their disease duration was under 2 months. Their ages ranged from 18 to 65 years. A word on this clonotype: The target antigen is unknown. No DNA is shown, since the ends of the CDR3 on it are uncertain; the CDR3 is the one TCRdb lists.

Counting both end residues, the CDR3 totals 12 amino acids. The germline V gene encodes CDR1 DFQATT and CDR2 SNEGSKA (reference sequence). The genes are TRBV20-1 and TRBJ1-2. This sequence originates from a woman between 18 and 29 years old with Graves' hyperthyroidism. Specimen: blood. The CDR3 is CSLPVLNYGCTF.